A selection of T cell receptor beta chains follows, all from one sample in a study of post-analysis software for immune sequencing data. In TCRdb, the PCR reads were re-called with MiXCR into one record per CDR3 protein. Among roughly 800,000 distinct CDR3 sequences listed, around 50% were seen once. The source material was blood. The receptors derive from a girl aged 5 to 17 with multiple sclerosis. Both conserved end residues are part of each CDR3.

v_call	j_call	cdr3_aa
TRBV20-1	TRBJ1-5	CSVPARGNQPQHF
TRBV25-1	TRBJ1-2	CASSENRGYGYTF
TRBV15	TRBJ2-5	CATSMARQETQYF
TRBV20-1	TRBJ2-5	CSARVPGSWEQYF
TRBV12-3/TRBV12-4	TRBJ2-1	CASSLGGASHEQFF
TRBV20-1	TRBJ2-3	CSAELAGIRSGSIDTQYF
TRBV15	TRBJ1-1	CATSRDGTGSNTEAFF
TRBV20-1	TRBJ2-1	CSATGLAGHYNEQFF
TRBV10-3	.	CAISESGEASYNEQYF
TRBV29-1	TRBJ1-2	CSVDPGGSYTF
TRBV29-1	TRBJ2-1	CSVRGTSGYNEQFF
TRBV6-6	.	CASRLSGGDEQYF
TRBV29-1	TRBJ2-6	CSVEDGISGANVLTF
TRBV5-5	TRBJ2-7	CASRAWGQYEQYF
TRBV29-1	TRBJ2-3	CSVGLAGGGDTQYF
TRBV6-5	.	CASSSSGSRNEQYF
TRBV3-1	TRBJ2-6	CASSPRGRTSGANVLTF
TRBV5-5	TRBJ1-4	CASSLASGQYEKLFF
TRBV12-5	.	CASGLWGLQNYEQYF
TRBV6-2/TRBV6-3	TRBJ2-1	CASSYPGTSGRAVYNEQFF
TRBV20-1	TRBJ2-5	CSASTRGDEQYF
TRBV12-3/TRBV12-4	TRBJ2-3	CASRRGDTQYF
TRBV10-3	TRBJ1-2	CAISEDTPLYTF
TRBV5-1	TRBJ2-1	CASSSTRSSYNEQFF
TRBV4-1	TRBJ2-7	CASSQESADSYEQYF
TRBV20-1	TRBJ1-2	CSAWGQGVNYGYTF
TRBV7-6	TRBJ2-1	CASSLAGGHYNEQFF
TRBV5-5	TRBJ2-1	CASIQWTGPSNEQFF
TRBV6-5	TRBJ1-6	CTSRPGTANNSPLHF
TRBV5-1	TRBJ1-2	CASSLAGIGYTF
TRBV20-1	TRBJ2-5	CSARDVGRGQETQYF
TRBV20-1	TRBJ1-2	CSAREGKGGVNYGYTF
TRBV3-1	TRBJ2-7	CASSLAGEGNYISYEQYF
TRBV11-2	TRBJ1-2	CASSQEGGPYGYTF
TRBV10-3	TRBJ2-1	CAIIQGKQFF
TRBV25-1	TRBJ2-7	CASSEGPGYYEQYF
TRBV5-1	TRBJ2-1	CASSLFLSSGGANEQFF
TRBV9	TRBJ1-6	CASSVTGDSPLHF
TRBV20-1	TRBJ2-4	CSALSRETQYF
TRBV15	TRBJ2-7	CATSRQLDFYEQYF
TRBV20-1	.	CSAGLGEGIRETQYF
TRBV20-1	TRBJ2-1	CSASPGGVGNEQFF
TRBV9	TRBJ2-7	CASSALSTGGEQYF
TRBV6-6	TRBJ2-2	CASSYGRTGSTGELFF
TRBV5-5	TRBJ1-1	CASSLAPTLNTEAFF
TRBV5-6	TRBJ2-7	CASSRGVAGLYEQYF